Shown below are 18 T cell receptor beta chains from a single sample sequenced in a study of T cells after yellow fever vaccination. TCRdb recomputed calls from the 5' RACE reads with MiXCR, one row per CDR3 protein. The sample includes 450,000 to 550,000 distinct CDR3 sequences, 21% of them seen just once. The sample in question was PBMCs, obtained about 20 days after the first yellow fever vaccination. These receptors were obtained from a man aged 18 to 29 who received the YFV17D yellow fever vaccine.

The genes are TRBV4-1 and TRBJ2-1; 7 bases map to TRBD2. Germline V lookup: CDR1 MGHRA, CDR2 YSYEKL. The V and J ends lost 1 base and 10 bases, in that order; junction bases with no gene match: 10. This CDR3 is 15 amino acids long. The CDR3 reads CASSQAGGTRSEQFF. The CDR3 bases are TGCGCCAGCAGCCAAGCGGGGGGAACTCGATCGGAGCAGTTCTTC.

The chain employs TRBV10-3 and TRBJ2-5, with 12 bases fitting TRBD2. Germline CDR1 is ENHRY and CDR2 is SYGVKD. Trimming cost V 9 bases and J 4 bases; bases outside gene matches: 6. The CDR3 contains 14 residues. The CDR3 DNA reads TGTGCCATGGCTAGCGGGGGGGCGGGAGAGACCCAGTACTTC. It yields the protein CAMASGGAGETQYF.

Written as DNA, the CDR3 is TGTGCCAGCAGTTACGCTAGCGGGGGTAATGAGCAGTTCTTC. This gives the protein CASSYASGGNEQFF. The V and J genes are TRBV27 and TRBJ2-1, with 10 bases aligning to TRBD2. The V and J ends lost 4 bases and 7 bases, in that order; junction bases with no gene match: 4. The CDR3 covers 14 residues. The germline V gene has CDR1 MNHEY and CDR2 SMNVEV (reference sequence).

The table lists this clonotype with a few counts. The chain couples TRBV7-8 to TRBJ1-4, with D possibly TRBD1 on 5 matching bases. Trimming stripped 4 bases from V and 0 bases from J, with 12 bases between. This CDR3 has 16 amino acids. Germline loops: CDR1 SGHVS, CDR2 FQNEAQ. The CDR3 DNA sequence: TGTGCCAGCAGCTGGGGCCATTTCCCAACTAATGAAAAACTGTTTTTT. It translates to CASSWGHFPTNEKLFF.

This clonotype has only a few counts. The chain joins TRBV5-1 to TRBJ2-3; D gene uncertain. The CDR3 loop spans 15 amino acids. The V and J ends lost 4 bases and 2 bases respectively, with 14 bases between them. Germline V gene lookup returns CDR1 SGHRS and CDR2 YFSETQ. The CDR3 is CASSPTMGTTDTQYF. The CDR3 coding sequence is TGCGCCAGCAGCCCAACCATGGGTACCACAGATACGCAGTATTTT.

This chain connects TRBV20-1 to TRBJ2-3, with D possibly matching TRBD1 (6 bases). CDR1 DFQATT and CDR2 SNEGSKA come from the germline V gene (reference sequence). Trimming stripped 0 bases from V and 6 bases from J, with 13 bases between. This CDR3 spans 14 amino acids. This chain's CDR3 is CSARDSQRGDTQYF. The CDR3, as DNA: TGCAGTGCTAGAGACTCTCAGAGGGGGGATACGCAGTATTTT.

This clonotype has more than one count but fewer than ten. The rearrangement links TRBV27 to TRBJ2-1, with 11 positions matching TRBD2. The CDR3 covers 17 residues. J gave up 6 bases and V 1 base, and 8 bases lay outside the gene matches. Germline lookup yields CDR1 MNHEY and CDR2 SMNVEV (reference sequence). DNA for the CDR3: TGTGCCAGCAGTTTATTGTTCACTAGCGGGGGTAGCAATGAGCAGTTCTTC. Its protein is CASSLLFTSGGSNEQFF.

The DNA of the CDR3 is TGCGCCAGCAGCCAAGACCCTGGCAGTTTCGAGCAGTACTTC. This translates into CASSQDPGSFEQYF. This chain links TRBV4-3 with TRBJ2-7; no reliable D call. The CDR3 runs to 14 residues. Germline assignment: CDR1 LGHNA and CDR2 YSLEER. The germline V and J ends were trimmed by 0 bases and 6 bases, with 12 bases remaining between them.

The V call is TRBV5-1, the J call TRBJ2-7; tentative D call: TRBD2 (6 bases). V lost 5 bases to trimming and J lost 3 bases, with 15 bases between them. Germline CDR1 and CDR2: SGHRS and YFSETQ. The CDR3 spans 14 residues. The CDR3 reads CASRVAGGDYEQYF. CDR3 nucleotide sequence: TGCGCCAGCAGGGTGGCCGGGGGTGACTACGAGCAGTACTTC. The variable domain in full, with the rest retrieved from reference TRBV5-1 and TRBJ2-7, is KAGVTQTPRYLIKTRGQQVTLSCSPISGHRSVSWYQQTPGQGLQFLFEYFSETQRNKGNFPGRFSGRQFSNSRSEMNVSTLELGDSALYLCASRVAGGDYEQYFGPGTRLTVT.

Written as DNA, the CDR3 is TGTGCCAGCAGCCCCGAGCCCCCCACAGGAGATAACTATGGCTACACCTTC. Protein product: CASSPEPPTGDNYGYTF. The chain joins TRBV7-2 to TRBJ1-2; D may be TRBD1 (5 bases). The V gene's germline CDR1 is SGHTA and CDR2 FQGNSA. The CDR3 totals 17 residues. V was clipped by 5 bases and J by 1 base, with 20 bases between them.

The sample holds a few counts of this clonotype. This chain connects TRBV5-1 to TRBJ1-4; D gene unclear. In germline, CDR1 is SGHRS, CDR2 YFSETQ. With 6 bases removed from V and 0 bases from J, the gap between germline ends came to 9 bases. CDR3 length equals 14 residues. CDR3 coding DNA: TGCGCCAGCAAACCGGACCCAACTAATGAAAAACTGTTTTTT. This sequence encodes CASKPDPTNEKLFF.

The chain links TRBV5-6 to TRBJ2-7; a possible D gene is TRBD1 (5 bases). The CDR3 has 15 amino acids. Germline values: CDR1 SGHDT, CDR2 YYEEEE. Trimming removed 2 bases at V and 3 bases at J, with 15 bases between. The CDR3 spells CASSFMSGRLYEQYV. The CDR3 DNA sequence: TGTGCCAGCAGCTTCATGTCAGGGCGCCTCTACGAGCAGTACGTC.

The CDR3: CASRRLAGAWETQYF. The CDR3 nucleotides read TGTGCCAGCAGGCGACTAGCGGGGGCGTGGGAGACCCAGTACTTC. This sequence joins TRBV7-9 and TRBJ2-5, with 12 nucleotides matching TRBD2. The V and J ends lost 6 bases and 5 bases, in that order; junction bases with no gene match: 7. The CDR3 consists of 15 residues. Per the germline V gene, CDR1 is SEHNR and CDR2 is FQNEAQ (reference sequence).

The genes are TRBV6-2 or TRBV6-3 and TRBJ2-7, with TRBD2 matching 8 bases. The trim removed 6 bases at V and 0 bases at J, leaving 7 bases unmatched. CDR1 MNHEY and CDR2 SVGEGT come from the germline V gene. The CDR3 is 15 amino acids. The CDR3 DNA reads as TGTGCCAGCAGCAGAGGGACTAGTGGCTCCTACGAGCAGTACTTC. Translating it yields CASSRGTSGSYEQYF.

This clonotype turned up a few times. V and J are TRBV6-1 and TRBJ2-2; 9 bases align to TRBD2. The V and J ends lost 5 bases and 1 base, in that order; junction bases with no gene match: 5. The CDR3 has 16 amino acids. CDR1 is MNHNS and CDR2 is SASEGT in the germline V gene. The CDR3 here is CASSPSGGLNTGELFF. In DNA form, the CDR3 reads TGTGCCAGCAGTCCCAGCGGGGGGTTGAACACCGGGGAGCTGTTTTTT.

This clonotype appeared a few times. The chain has TRBV30 and TRBJ2-7; perhaps TRBD1 as D (5 bases). The CDR3 is made up of 13 amino acids. Trimming cost V 2 bases and J 5 bases, with 13 bases left between them. Germline-derived CDR1 and CDR2 are GTSNPN and SVGIG (reference sequence). CDR3 residues: CAWSFNRFDEQYF. The CDR3 nucleotides are TGTGCCTGGAGTTTTAACAGGTTTGACGAGCAGTACTTC.

In its sample, this clonotype was seen a few times. The chain couples TRBV7-9 to TRBJ2-5; 11 nucleotides agree with TRBD1. The CDR3 length is 15 residues. Trimming removed 5 bases from V and 2 bases from J; junction bases left unmatched: 4. CDR1 and CDR2 from the germline V gene are SEHNR and FQNEAQ (reference sequence). This CDR3 reads CASSNRDRGQETQYF. DNA for the CDR3: TGTGCCAGCAGCAACCGGGACAGGGGGCAAGAGACCCAGTACTTC.

The chain links TRBV29-1 to TRBJ2-7; perhaps D is TRBD1 or TRBD2 (6 bases each). Trimming shortened V by 4 bases and J by 5 bases, and 12 bases separated the two germline ends. Germline values: CDR1 SQVTM, CDR2 ANQGSEA. CDR3 length equals 12 residues. CDR3 amino acids: CSVGRGVHEQYF. The CDR3 DNA sequence: TGCAGCGTTGGAAGGGGGGTACACGAGCAGTACTTC.